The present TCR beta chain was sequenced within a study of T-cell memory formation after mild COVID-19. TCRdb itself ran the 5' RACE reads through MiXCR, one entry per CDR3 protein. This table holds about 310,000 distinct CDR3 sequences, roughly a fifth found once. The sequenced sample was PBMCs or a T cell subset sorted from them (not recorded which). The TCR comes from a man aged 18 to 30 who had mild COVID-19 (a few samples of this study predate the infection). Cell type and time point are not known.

For the CDR3, the DNA is TGTGCCAGCAGGCCTGGGACTAGCGATTACGAGCAGTACGTC. Its translation is CASRPGTSDYEQYV. The gene calls are TRBV6-2 or TRBV6-3 and TRBJ2-7; 10 bases agree with TRBD2. V shed 6 bases and J 4 bases; nucleotides not matched to a gene: 6. The CDR3 runs to 14 residues. Germline CDR1 is MNHEY and CDR2 is SVGEGT.